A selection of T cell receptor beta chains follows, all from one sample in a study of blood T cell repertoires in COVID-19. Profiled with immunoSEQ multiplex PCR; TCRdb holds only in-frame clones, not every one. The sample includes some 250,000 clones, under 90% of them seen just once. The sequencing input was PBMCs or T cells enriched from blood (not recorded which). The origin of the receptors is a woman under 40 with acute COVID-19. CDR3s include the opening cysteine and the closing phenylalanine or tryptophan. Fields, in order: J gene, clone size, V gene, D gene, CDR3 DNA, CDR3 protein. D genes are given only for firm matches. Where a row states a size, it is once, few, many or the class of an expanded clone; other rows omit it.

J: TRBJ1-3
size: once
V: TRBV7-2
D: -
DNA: TGTGCCAGCAGTTTCACAGGGATTATAGGAAACACCATATATTTT
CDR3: CASSFTGIIGNTIYF

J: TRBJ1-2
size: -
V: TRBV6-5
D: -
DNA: TGTGCCAGCAGTTACCCGGGGTTGAATGGCTACACCTTC
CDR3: CASSYPGLNGYTF

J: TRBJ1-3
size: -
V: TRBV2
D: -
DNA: TGTGCCATCTTACACAGTGTGGGTGGAAACACCATATATTTT
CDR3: CAILHSVGGNTIYF

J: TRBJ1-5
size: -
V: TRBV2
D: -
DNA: TGTGCCAGCAGTGCCACCAGGAATCAGCCCCAGCATTTT
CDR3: CASSATRNQPQHF

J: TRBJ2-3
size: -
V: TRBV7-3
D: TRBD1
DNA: TGTGCCAGCAGCTTAATTAGGGGGCTGGCAGATACGCAGTATTTT
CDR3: CASSLIRGLADTQYF

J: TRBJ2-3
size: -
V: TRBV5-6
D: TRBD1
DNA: TGTGCCAGCAGCTTGTCCAGGGGGAATACGCAGTATTTT
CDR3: CASSLSRGNTQYF

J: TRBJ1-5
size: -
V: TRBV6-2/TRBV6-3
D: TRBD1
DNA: TGTGCCAGCAGTACAGGGGACAGGGCCAATCAGCCCCAGCATTTT
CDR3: CASSTGDRANQPQHF

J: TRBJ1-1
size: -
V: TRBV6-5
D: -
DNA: TGTGCCAGCAGTTACTCAAGAATCAGGGGTTCCACTGAAGCTTTCTTT
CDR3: CASSYSRIRGSTEAFF

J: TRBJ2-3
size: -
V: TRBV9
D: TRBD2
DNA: TGTGCCAGCAGCGTTGGGAGCGGGGGCCAGAGCACAGATACGCAGTATTTT
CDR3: CASSVGSGGQSTDTQYF

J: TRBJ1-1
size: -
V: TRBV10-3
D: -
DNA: TGTGCCATCAGTGTAGGGAGTAGCACTGAAGCTTTCTTT
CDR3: CAISVGSSTEAFF

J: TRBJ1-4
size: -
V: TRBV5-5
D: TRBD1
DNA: TGTGCCAGCAGCTTCTCACAGGGGGGGAATGAAAAACTGTTTTTT
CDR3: CASSFSQGGNEKLFF

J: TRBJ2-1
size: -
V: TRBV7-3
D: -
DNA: TGTGCCAGCAGCTTCAGGGACACAATTTACAATGAGCAGTTCTTC
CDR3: CASSFRDTIYNEQFF

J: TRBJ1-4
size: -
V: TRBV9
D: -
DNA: TGTGCCAGCAGCGTAGTTACAGAAACTCCTGGAAAACTGTTTTTT
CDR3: CASSVVTETPGKLFF

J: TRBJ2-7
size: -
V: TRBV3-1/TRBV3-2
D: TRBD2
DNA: TGTGCCAGCAGCCCCGGGAGGGTAGGCTCCTACGAGCAGTACTTC
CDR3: CASSPGRVGSYEQYF

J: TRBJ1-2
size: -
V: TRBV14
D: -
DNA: TGTGCCAGCAGCCAAGGCACAGGGAGTAATGGCTACACCTTC
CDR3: CASSQGTGSNGYTF

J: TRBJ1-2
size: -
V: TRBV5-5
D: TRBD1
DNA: TGTGCCAGCAGTTTCCTAGTCAAACAGACAGGGTTCGGCTACACCTTC
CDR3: CASSFLVKQTGFGYTF

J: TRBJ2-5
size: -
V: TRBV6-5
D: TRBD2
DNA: TGTGCCAGCAGGGCGGGGGGCAGGGAGACCCAGTACTTC
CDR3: CASRAGGRETQYF

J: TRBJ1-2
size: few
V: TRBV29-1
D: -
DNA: TGCAGCTCAACGGGGGGGAACTATGGCTACACCTTC
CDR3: CSSTGGNYGYTF

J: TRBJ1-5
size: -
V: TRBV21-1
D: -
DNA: TGTGCCAGCACCCCCGAACAAACTACAGGATTAAGTAGCAATCAGCCCCAGCATTTT
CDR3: CASTPEQTTGLSSNQPQHF

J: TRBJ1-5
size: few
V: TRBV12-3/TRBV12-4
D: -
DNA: TGTGCCAGCAGCGGAGGTGGTGGTCAGCCCCAGCATTTT
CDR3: CASSGGGGQPQHF

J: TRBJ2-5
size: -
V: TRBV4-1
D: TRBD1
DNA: TGCGCCAGCAGCAAGGGACAGCAAGAGACCCAGTACTTC
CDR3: CASSKGQQETQYF

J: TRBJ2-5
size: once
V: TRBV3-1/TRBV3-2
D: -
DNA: TGTGCCAGCAGCCAAGTTAGCGGACACCAAGAGACCCAGTACTTC
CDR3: CASSQVSGHQETQYF

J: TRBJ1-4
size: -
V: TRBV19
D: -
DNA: TGTGCCAGTAGTCGTCAGTCAACTAATGAAAAACTGTTTTTT
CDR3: CASSRQSTNEKLFF

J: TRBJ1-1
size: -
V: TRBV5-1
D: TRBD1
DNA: TGCGCCAGCAGCTTGGGGGTTCGACAGGGCTCTGAAGCTTTCTTT
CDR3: CASSLGVRQGSEAFF

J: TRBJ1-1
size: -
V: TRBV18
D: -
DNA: TGTGCCAGCTCAGCCACAGAGAACACTGAAGCTTTCTTT
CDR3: CASSATENTEAFF

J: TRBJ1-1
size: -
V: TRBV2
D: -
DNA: TGTGCCAGTAAAACCCAGGCTTACACTGAAGCTTTCTTT
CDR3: CASKTQAYTEAFF

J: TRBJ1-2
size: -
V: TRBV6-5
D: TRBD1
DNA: TGTGCCAGCAGCGGGGACAGCGACTATGGCTACACCTTC
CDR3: CASSGDSDYGYTF

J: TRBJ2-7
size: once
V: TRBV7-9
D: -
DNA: TGTGCCAGCAGCTTAGCGGGGGGTGAGCAGTACTTC
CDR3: CASSLAGGEQYF

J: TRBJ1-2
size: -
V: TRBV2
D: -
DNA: TGTGCCAGCAGTGACGAGGACTATGGCTACACCTTC
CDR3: CASSDEDYGYTF

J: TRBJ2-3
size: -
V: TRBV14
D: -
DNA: TGTGCCAGCAGCCAAGCTTTCACGGCAGGGAGGAAAGATACGCAGTATTTT
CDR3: CASSQAFTAGRKDTQYF

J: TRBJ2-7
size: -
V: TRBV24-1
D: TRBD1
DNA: TGTGCCACCAGTGAGGGGACAGCCACCGAGCAGTACTTC
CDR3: CATSEGTATEQYF

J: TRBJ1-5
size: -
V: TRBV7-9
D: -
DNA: TGTGCAGCAGGGGCAGTCGGTCAGCCCCAGCATTTT
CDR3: CAAGAVGQPQHF

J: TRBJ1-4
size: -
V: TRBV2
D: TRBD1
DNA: TGTGCCAGCACTAAGAGGACAGGGGGTAATGAAAAACTGTTTTTT
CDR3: CASTKRTGGNEKLFF

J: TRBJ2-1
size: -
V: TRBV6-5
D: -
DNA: TGTGCCAGCAGCCGACTAGTTCTCGGCAATGAGCAGTTCTTC
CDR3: CASSRLVLGNEQFF

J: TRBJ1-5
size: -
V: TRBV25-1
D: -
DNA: TGTGCCAGCAGTGGGATTGGGGGCGCCGACAATCAGCCCCAGCATTTT
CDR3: CASSGIGGADNQPQHF

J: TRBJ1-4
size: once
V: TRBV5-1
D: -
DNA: TGCGCCAGCAGCCGGACAGACGAAAATGAAAAACTGTTTTTT
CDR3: CASSRTDENEKLFF

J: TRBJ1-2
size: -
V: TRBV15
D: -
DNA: TGTGCCACCAGCAGAGGGGGCGATAACTATGGCTACACCTTC
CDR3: CATSRGGDNYGYTF

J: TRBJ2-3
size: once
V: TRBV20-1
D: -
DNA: TGCAGTGCTACCAGAGATACGCAGTATTTT
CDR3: CSATRDTQYF

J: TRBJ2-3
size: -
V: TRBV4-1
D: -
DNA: TGCGCCAGCAGCCAAGAGCACGGGGGGCGGACCACAGATACGCAGTATTTT
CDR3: CASSQEHGGRTTDTQYF

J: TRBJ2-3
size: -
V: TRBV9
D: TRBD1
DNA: TGTGCCAGCAGCCCTCGACAGGGGCAGGCAGATACGCAGTATTTT
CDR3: CASSPRQGQADTQYF

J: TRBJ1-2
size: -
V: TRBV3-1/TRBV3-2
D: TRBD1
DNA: TGTGCCAGCAGCGATAGGACAGGGAGCAGTGGCTACACCTTC
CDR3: CASSDRTGSSGYTF

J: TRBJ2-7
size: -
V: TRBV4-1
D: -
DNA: TGCGCCAGCAGCCAAGAACAACAGGGTGGGTACGAGCAGTACTTC
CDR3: CASSQEQQGGYEQYF

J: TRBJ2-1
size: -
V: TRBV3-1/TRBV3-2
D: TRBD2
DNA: TGTGCCAGCAGCTCCCGGGGGGCCTACAATGAGCAGTTCTTC
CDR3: CASSSRGAYNEQFF

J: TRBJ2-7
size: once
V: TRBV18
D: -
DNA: TGTGCCAGCTCAAAAGAGGGACAATCCGAACAGTACTTC
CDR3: CASSKEGQSEQYF

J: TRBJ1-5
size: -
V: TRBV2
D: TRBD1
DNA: TGTGCCAGCAGCCTAGGACAGGTCAATCAGCCCCAGCATTTT
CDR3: CASSLGQVNQPQHF

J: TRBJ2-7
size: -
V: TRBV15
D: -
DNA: TGTGCCACCAGTCCGTCTTCCTACGAGCAGTACTTC
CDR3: CATSPSSYEQYF

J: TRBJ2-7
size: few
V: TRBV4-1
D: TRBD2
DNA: TGCGCCAGCAGCCACCGGACTAGCGGGGGTGGCTACGAGCAGTACTTC
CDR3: CASSHRTSGGGYEQYF

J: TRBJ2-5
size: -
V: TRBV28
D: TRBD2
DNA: TGTGCCAGCAGCCGGACTAGCGGAGCCGAGACCCAGTACTTC
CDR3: CASSRTSGAETQYF

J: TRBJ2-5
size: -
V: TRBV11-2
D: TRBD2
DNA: TGTGCCAGCAGCCCCCGGGGGGGCCTTAGGGAGACCCAGTACTTC
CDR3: CASSPRGGLRETQYF